These T cell receptor beta chains were read from a single sample in a study of blood T cell repertoires in COVID-19. Sequencing used immunoSEQ multiplex PCR; TCRdb keeps in-frame clones, though not all of them. The data hold approximately 120,000 clones, with nearly 85% observed a single time. Sequenced input: peripheral blood. The receptors were sampled from a woman aged 45 to 65 with acute or convalescent COVID-19. Both conserved end residues are part of each CDR3. Each record gives: V gene, J gene, CDR3 protein.

>TRBV9|TRBJ2-3
CASSTQGRADTQYF
>TRBV2|TRBJ1-2
CASRKGQGINYGYTF
>TRBV18|TRBJ1-3
CASSEGASGNTIYF
>TRBV6-6|TRBJ1-1
CATQRDTEAFF
>TRBV7-2|TRBJ1-5
CASSLVRGGGRQPQHF
>TRBV10-3|TRBJ1-3
CAIRAAGQGSNTIYF
>TRBV6-5|TRBJ1-4
CASRRQYNEKLFF
>TRBV9|TRBJ2-1
CASTESTSGGYNEQFF
>TRBV5-1|TRBJ1-2
CASSPTQGGYGYTF
>TRBV12-5|TRBJ1-5
CASGSSRGSYSNQPQHF
>TRBV10-3|TRBJ1-5
CATAWDRSNQPQHF
>TRBV5-1|TRBJ2-5
CASSPGQGASETQYF
>TRBV3-1/TRBV3-2|TRBJ1-5
CASSQVEGTTQRSNQPQHF
>TRBV10-1|TRBJ2-3
CASSEGATDTQYF
>TRBV20-1|TRBJ2-7
CSASDRASEQYF
>TRBV2|TRBJ1-5
CASSGTGGGNQPQHF
>TRBV2|TRBJ2-3
CASSGRAGGPRNPYTDTQYF
>TRBV7-3|TRBJ2-3
CASSTGGAGDTQYF
>TRBV9|TRBJ2-7
CASSPHVGGQGGEQYF
>TRBV5-1|TRBJ1-2
CASSFAGSGSYGYTF
>TRBV7-2|TRBJ2-7
CASSSGQDRGWYEQYF
>TRBV12-5|TRBJ1-2
CASSGSGYGYTF
>TRBV3-1/TRBV3-2|TRBJ2-2
CASSQVRGLTGELFF
>TRBV18|TRBJ1-1
CASSPPSSGTGATEAFF
>TRBV7-2|TRBJ2-5
CASSLPGFRRQETQYF
>TRBV18|TRBJ1-4
CASSPPPQGNEKLFF
>TRBV7-9|TRBJ1-2
CASSLVVGQSNYGYTF
>TRBV5-1|TRBJ1-2
CASSRREGARGYTF
>TRBV12-3/TRBV12-4|TRBJ2-2
CASRETGELFF
>TRBV6-6|TRBJ1-1
CASSDAGTDEAFF
>TRBV4-1|TRBJ1-3
CASMGQGNTIYF
>TRBV5-1|TRBJ1-6
CASSPDRENSPLHF
>TRBV19|TRBJ2-2
CASSTILSGTGELFF
>TRBV11-2|TRBJ1-1
CASSFGGNTEAFF
>TRBV5-8|TRBJ2-3
CASSSVRTATDTQYF
>TRBV2|TRBJ1-1
CASSDEGETEAFF